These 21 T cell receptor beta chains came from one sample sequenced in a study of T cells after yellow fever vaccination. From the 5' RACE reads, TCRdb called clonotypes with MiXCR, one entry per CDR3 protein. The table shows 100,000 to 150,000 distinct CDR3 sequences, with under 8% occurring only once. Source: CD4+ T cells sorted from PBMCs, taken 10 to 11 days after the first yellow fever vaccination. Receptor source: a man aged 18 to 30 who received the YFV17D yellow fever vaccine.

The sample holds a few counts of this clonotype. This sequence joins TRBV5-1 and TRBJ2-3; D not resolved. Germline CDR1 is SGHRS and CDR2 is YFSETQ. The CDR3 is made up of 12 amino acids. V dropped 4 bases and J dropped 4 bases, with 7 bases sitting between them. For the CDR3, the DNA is TGCGCCAGCAGCGAAGGATCAGATACGCAGTATTTT. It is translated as CASSEGSDTQYF. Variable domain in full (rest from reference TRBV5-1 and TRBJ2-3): KAGVTQTPRYLIKTRGQQVTLSCSPISGHRSVSWYQQTPGQGLQFLFEYFSETQRNKGNFPGRFSGRQFSNSRSEMNVSTLELGDSALYLCASSEGSDTQYFGPGTRLTVL.

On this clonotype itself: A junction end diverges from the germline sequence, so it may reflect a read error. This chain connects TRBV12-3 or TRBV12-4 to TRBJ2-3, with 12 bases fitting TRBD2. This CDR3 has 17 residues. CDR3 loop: CTSSPTLLAGGPDTQYF. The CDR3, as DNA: TGTACCAGCAGTCCCACCCTGCTAGCGGGGGGGCCCGATACGCAGTATTTT.

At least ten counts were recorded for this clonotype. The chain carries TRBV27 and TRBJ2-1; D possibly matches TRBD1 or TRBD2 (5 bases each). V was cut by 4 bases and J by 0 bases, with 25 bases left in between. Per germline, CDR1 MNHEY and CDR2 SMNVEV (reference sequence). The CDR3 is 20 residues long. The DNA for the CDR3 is TGTGCCAGCAGTTCACGGGACCGTCGTAATTTTTTGAGCTCCTACAATGAGCAGTTCTTC. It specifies CASSSRDRRNFLSSYNEQFF.

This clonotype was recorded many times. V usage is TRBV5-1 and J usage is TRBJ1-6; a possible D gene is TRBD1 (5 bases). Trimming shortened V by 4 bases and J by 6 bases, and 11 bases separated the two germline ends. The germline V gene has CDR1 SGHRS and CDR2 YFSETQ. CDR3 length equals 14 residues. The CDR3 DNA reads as TGCGCCAGCAGCCGGGACCCAGTTAATTCACCCCTCCACTTT. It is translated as CASSRDPVNSPLHF.

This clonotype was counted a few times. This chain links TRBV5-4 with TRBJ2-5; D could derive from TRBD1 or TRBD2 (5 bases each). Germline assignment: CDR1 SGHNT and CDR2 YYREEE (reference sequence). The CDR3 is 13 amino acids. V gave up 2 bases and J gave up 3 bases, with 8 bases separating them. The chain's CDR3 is CASSFWGKETQYF. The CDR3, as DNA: TGTGCCAGCAGCTTTTGGGGGAAAGAGACCCAGTACTTC.

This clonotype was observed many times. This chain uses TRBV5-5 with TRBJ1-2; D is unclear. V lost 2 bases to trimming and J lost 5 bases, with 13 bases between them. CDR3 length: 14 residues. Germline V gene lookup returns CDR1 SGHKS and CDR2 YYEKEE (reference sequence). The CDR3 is CASSLGEGHYGYTF. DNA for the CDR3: TGTGCCAGCAGCTTAGGTGAGGGCCATTATGGCTACACCTTC.

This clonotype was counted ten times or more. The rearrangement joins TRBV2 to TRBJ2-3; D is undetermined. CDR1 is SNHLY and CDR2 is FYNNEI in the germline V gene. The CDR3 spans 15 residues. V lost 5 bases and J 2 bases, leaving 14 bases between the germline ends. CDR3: CASSWEGPVTDTQYF. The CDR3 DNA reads TGTGCCAGCAGTTGGGAAGGACCGGTCACAGATACGCAGTATTTT.

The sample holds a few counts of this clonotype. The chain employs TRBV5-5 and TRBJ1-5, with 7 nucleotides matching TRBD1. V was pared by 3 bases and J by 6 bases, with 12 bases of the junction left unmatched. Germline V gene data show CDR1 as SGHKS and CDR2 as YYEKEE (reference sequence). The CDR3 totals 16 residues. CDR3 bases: TGTGCCAGCAGCTGGGACGCAGGGGGAGTCGGTCAGCCCCAGCATTTT. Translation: CASSWDAGGVGQPQHF.

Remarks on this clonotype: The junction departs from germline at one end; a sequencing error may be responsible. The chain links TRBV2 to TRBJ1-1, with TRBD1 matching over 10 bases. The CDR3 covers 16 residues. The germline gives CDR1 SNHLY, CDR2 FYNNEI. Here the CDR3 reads CASSELGGQGNNEAFF. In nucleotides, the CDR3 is TGTGCCAGCAGTGAGCTAGGGGGACAGGGGAACAATGAAGCTTTCTTT.

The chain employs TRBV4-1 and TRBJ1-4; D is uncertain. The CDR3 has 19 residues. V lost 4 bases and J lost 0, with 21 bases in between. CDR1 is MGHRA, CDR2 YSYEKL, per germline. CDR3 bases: TGCGCCAGCAGCCGAGCTCCGTCCCGGGCAGGAACAACTAATGAAAAACTGTTTTTT. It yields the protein CASSRAPSRAGTTNEKLFF.

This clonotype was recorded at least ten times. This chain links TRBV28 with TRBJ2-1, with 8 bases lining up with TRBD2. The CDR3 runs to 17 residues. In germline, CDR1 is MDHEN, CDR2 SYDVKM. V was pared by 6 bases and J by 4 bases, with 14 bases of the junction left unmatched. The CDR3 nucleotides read TGTGCCAGCAGCCGCCCCTCCGGGACGGGGGGGTACAATGAGCAGTTCTTC. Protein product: CASSRPSGTGGYNEQFF. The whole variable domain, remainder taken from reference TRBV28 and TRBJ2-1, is DVKVTQSSRYLVKRTGEKVFLECVQDMDHENMFWYRQDPGLGLRLIYFSYDVKMKEKGDIPEGYSVSREKKERFSLILESASTNQTSMYLCASSRPSGTGGYNEQFFGPGTRLTVL.

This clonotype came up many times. The CDR3 loop is CASSFRTTGPNYGYTF. In DNA, the CDR3 is TGTGCCAGCAGCTTTCGAACGACAGGGCCTAACTATGGCTACACCTTC. This rearrangement joins TRBV11-2 to TRBJ1-2; TRBD1 matches 7 bases. CDR3 length: 16 residues. Germline loops: CDR1 SGHAT, CDR2 FQNNGV. V shed 3 bases, J shed 0 bases, and the junction held 7 bases outside the gene matches.

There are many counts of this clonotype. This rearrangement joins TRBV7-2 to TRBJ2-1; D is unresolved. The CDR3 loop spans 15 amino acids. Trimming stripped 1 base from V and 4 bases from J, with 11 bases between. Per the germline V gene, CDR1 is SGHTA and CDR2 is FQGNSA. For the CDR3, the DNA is TGTGCCAGCAGCTTAGAAGTGGGTCGGTACAATGAGCAGTTCTTC. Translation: CASSLEVGRYNEQFF.

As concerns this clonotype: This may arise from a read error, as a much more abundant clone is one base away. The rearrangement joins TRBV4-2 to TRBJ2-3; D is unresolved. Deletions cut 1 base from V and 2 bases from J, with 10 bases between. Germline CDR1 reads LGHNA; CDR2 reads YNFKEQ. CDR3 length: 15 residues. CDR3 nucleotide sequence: TGTGCCAGCAGCCAAGTGTCTAGGGTCACAGATACGCAGTATTTT. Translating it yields CASSQVSRVTDTQYF.

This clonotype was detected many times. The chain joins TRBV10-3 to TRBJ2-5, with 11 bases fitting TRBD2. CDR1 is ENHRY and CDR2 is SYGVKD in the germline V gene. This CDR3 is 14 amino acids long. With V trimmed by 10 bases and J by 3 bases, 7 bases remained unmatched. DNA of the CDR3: TGTGCCACCGCGGGTAGCGGGGGGGAAGAGACCCAGTACTTC. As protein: CATAGSGGEETQYF.

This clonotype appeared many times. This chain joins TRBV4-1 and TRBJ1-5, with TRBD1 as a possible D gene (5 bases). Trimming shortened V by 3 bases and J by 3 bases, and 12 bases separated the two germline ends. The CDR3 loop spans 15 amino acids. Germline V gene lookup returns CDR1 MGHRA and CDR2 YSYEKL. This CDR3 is CASSHPEDTNQPQHF. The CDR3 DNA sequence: TGCGCCAGCAGCCATCCCGAGGACACCAATCAGCCCCAGCATTTT.

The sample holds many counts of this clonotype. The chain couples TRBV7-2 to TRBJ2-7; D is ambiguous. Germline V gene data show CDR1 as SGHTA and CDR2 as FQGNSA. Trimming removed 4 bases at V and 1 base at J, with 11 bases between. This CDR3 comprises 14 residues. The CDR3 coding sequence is TGTGCCAGCAGCTCCGCACGGGCTTCCTACGAGCAGTACTTC. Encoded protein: CASSSARASYEQYF. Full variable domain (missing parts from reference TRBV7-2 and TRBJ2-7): GAGVSQSPSNKVTEKGKDVELRCDPISGHTALYWYRQSLGQGLEFLIYFQGNSAPDKSGLPSDRFSAERTGGSVSTLTIQRTQQEDSAVYLCASSSARASYEQYFGPGTRLTVT.

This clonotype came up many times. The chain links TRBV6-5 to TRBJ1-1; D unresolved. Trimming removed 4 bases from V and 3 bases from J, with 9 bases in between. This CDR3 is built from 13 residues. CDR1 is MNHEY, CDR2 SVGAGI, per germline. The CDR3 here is CASSFRVDTEAFF. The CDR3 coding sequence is TGTGCCAGCAGTTTCCGGGTCGACACTGAAGCTTTCTTT.

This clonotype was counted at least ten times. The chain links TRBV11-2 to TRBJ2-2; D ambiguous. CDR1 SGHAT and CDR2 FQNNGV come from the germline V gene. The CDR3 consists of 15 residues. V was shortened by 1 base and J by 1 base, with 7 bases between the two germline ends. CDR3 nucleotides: TGTGCCAGCAGCTTAGCACCACGGAACACCGGGGAGCTGTTTTTT. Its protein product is CASSLAPRNTGELFF.

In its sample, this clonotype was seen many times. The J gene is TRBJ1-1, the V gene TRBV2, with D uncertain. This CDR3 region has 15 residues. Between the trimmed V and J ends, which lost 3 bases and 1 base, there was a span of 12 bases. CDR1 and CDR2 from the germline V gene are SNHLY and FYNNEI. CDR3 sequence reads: CASSEGWDTNTEAFF. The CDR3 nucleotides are TGTGCCAGCAGTGAGGGGTGGGATACGAACACTGAAGCTTTCTTT.

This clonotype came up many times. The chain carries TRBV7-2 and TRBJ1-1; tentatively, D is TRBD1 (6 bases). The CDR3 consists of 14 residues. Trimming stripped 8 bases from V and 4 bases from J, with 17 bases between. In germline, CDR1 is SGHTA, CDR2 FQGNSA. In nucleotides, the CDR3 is TGTGCCAGCGTAGAAGGGGGTTCAATCACTGAAGCTTTCTTT. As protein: CASVEGGSITEAFF. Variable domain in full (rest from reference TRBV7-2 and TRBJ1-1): GAGVSQSPSNKVTEKGKDVELRCDPISGHTALYWYRQSLGQGLEFLIYFQGNSAPDKSGLPSDRFSAERTGGSVSTLTIQRTQQEDSAVYLCASVEGGSITEAFFGQGTRLTVV.